The 20 T cell receptor beta chains below were found in one sample sequenced in a study of blood T cell repertoires in COVID-19 (dated by TCRdb to the early 2020s). The protocol used for the library was the immunoSEQ multiplex PCR assay. TCRdb provides this immuneACCESS table in a form limited to in-frame rearrangements. Some clones are lacking; in checked studies, under half of them reflect an unresolved V gene, and why the rest are absent is not known. This sample comprises 150,000 to 200,000 clones, 79% of them detected only once. In total, the top ten clones hold about 20% of the sample. Sample: PBMCs or T cells enriched from blood (not recorded which). The receptors derive from a woman between 65 and 79 years old in a cohort exposed to, infected with or recovered from COVID-19 (not recorded which).

CDR3 sequence (DNA): TGCGCCAGCAGTGAGTTGCGACTAGCGGCGCACAATGAGCAGTTCTTC. Protein product: CASSELRLAAHNEQFF. The V call is TRBV10-1, the J call TRBJ2-1; 9 bases map to TRBD2. Germline CDR1 is WNHNN and CDR2 is SYGVQD (reference sequence). The CDR3 spans 16 residues. With 1 base clipped from V and 5 bases from J, the junction kept 6 bases outside the gene matches.

This clone was counted only a few times. V is TRBV19 and J is TRBJ1-2; TRBD1 might be the D (5 bases). Germline-derived CDR1 and CDR2 are LNHDA and SQIVND (reference sequence). V lost 4 bases and J 3 bases, leaving 27 bases between the germline ends. The CDR3 totals 19 residues. CDR3 sequence: CASSTGPRGILFSDYGYTF. The DNA of the CDR3 is TGTGCCAGTAGTACCGGCCCGCGGGGGATCCTTTTTTCCGACTATGGCTACACCTTC.

A single count supports this clone. V gene TRBV28 combines with J gene TRBJ1-4, with a tentative D call TRBD1 (6 bases). The germline V and J ends were trimmed by 6 bases and 8 bases, with 19 bases remaining between them. Germline assignment: CDR1 MDHEN and CDR2 SYDVKM. The CDR3 is 15 residues long. Here the CDR3 DNA reads TGTGCCAGCAGGACCGCGGGGGGCAGGCAGGAAAAACTGTTTTTT. Translation: CASRTAGGRQEKLFF.

This sequence joins TRBV6-5 and TRBJ2-2; a possible D gene is TRBD2 (6 bases). Trimming removed 7 bases at V and 3 bases at J, with 15 bases between. The CDR3 totals 15 residues. Germline V gene data show CDR1 as MNHEY and CDR2 as SVGAGI. In DNA form, the CDR3 reads TGTGCCAGCACCTCACATCCGGGGGACACCGGGGAGCTGTTTTTT. The encoded protein is CASTSHPGDTGELFF.

The chain joins TRBV28 to TRBJ2-7; the match to TRBD2 covers 11 bases. The CDR3 runs 16 residues. V gave up 2 bases and J gave up 3 bases; unmatched junction bases: 6. Germline values: CDR1 MDHEN, CDR2 SYDVKM. The CDR3 region has the DNA TGTGCCAGCAGTTTACCCGGGACTAGCGGTGTCTACGAGCAGTACTTC. Translated, it gives CASSLPGTSGVYEQYF.

This chain links TRBV27 with TRBJ1-5; possibly TRBD1 for D (5 bases). Germline lookup yields CDR1 MNHEY and CDR2 SMNVEV (reference sequence). V lost 6 bases and J lost 3, with 15 bases in between. The CDR3 runs 15 residues. CDR3: CASSQSDSFNQPQHF. The DNA of the CDR3 is TGTGCCAGCAGCCAGAGCGACAGCTTCAATCAGCCCCAGCATTTT.

J is TRBJ2-2 and V is TRBV24-1, with D maybe TRBD1 (5 bases). The CDR3 loop spans 14 amino acids. Trimming stripped 3 bases from V and 1 base from J, with 5 bases between. CDR1 is KGHDR, CDR2 SFDVKD, per germline. The CDR3: CATSDGQNTGELFF. CDR3 sequence (DNA): TGTGCCACCAGTGATGGACAGAACACCGGGGAGCTGTTTTTT.

The rearrangement joins TRBV7-2 to TRBJ2-3; no clear D. CDR1 SGHTA and CDR2 FQGNSA come from the germline V gene. The V end was cut by 5 bases, the J end by 2 bases, with 5 bases between. The length of the CDR3 is 12 residues. CDR3 in DNA: TGTGCCAGCAGCCCAAACACAGATACGCAGTATTTT. It encodes CASSPNTDTQYF.

This chain links TRBV29-1 with TRBJ1-1, with a weak D call TRBD1 (5 bases). Germline V gene lookup returns CDR1 SQVTM and CDR2 ANQGSEA. V was clipped by 6 bases and J by 0 bases, with 14 bases between them. The length of the CDR3 is 14 residues. CDR3 protein: CSVAKTGMNTEAFF. The CDR3 bases are TGCAGCGTCGCAAAAACAGGTATGAACACTGAAGCTTTCTTT.

This sequence joins TRBV27 and TRBJ1-1; 9 nucleotides agree with TRBD1. Germline V gives CDR1 MNHEY, CDR2 SMNVEV (reference sequence). The CDR3 has 15 residues. The trim removed 5 bases at V and 4 bases at J, leaving 8 bases unmatched. The CDR3 sequence: CASSRPGQGVTEAFF. In nucleotides, the CDR3 is TGTGCCAGCAGTCGGCCGGGACAGGGAGTCACTGAAGCTTTCTTT.

This clone was counted a few times. The chain employs TRBV3-1 (or the pseudogene TRBV3-2) and TRBJ2-1; 12 nucleotides agree with TRBD2. Germline assignment: CDR1 LGHDT and CDR2 YNNKEL (reference sequence). The CDR3 totals 19 residues. J was trimmed by 7 bases and V by 4 bases; bases with no gene match: 17. The CDR3 DNA reads as TGTGCCAGCAGCCCATTCCCCTCTAGCGGGAGGGCGGGGGGAAATGAGCAGTTCTTC. Translation gives CASSPFPSSGRAGGNEQFF.

The CDR3 spells CASSYGGAVDTEAFF. The CDR3 bases are TGTGCCAGCAGTTACGGGGGGGCGGTGGACACTGAAGCTTTCTTT. The chain has TRBV6-5 and TRBJ1-1; weak D call: TRBD1 (6 bases). There are 15 residues in the CDR3. Germline V gene sequence: CDR1 MNHEY, CDR2 SVGAGI. Trimming cost V 2 bases and J 3 bases, with 13 bases left between them.

The CDR3 DNA reads TGTGCCAGCGTAGCCACCACCGGGGAGCTGTTTTTT. Residues: CASVATTGELFF. This chain uses TRBV12-3 or TRBV12-4 with TRBJ2-2; no definite D call. The CDR3 runs to 12 residues. V gave up 8 bases and J gave up 4 bases, with 8 bases separating them.

CDR3 amino acids: CASSWAGADTQYF. Written as DNA, the CDR3 is TGTGCCAGTTCTTGGGCGGGCGCAGATACGCAGTATTTT. This chain uses TRBV19 with TRBJ2-3; D possibly corresponds to TRBD2 (5 bases). The CDR3 length is 13 residues. V dropped 8 bases and J dropped 4 bases, with 13 bases sitting between them. The germline CDR1 and CDR2 sequences are LNHDA and SQIVND (reference sequence).

The chain carries TRBV28 and TRBJ1-1; 9 nucleotides match TRBD1. The CDR3 is made up of 16 amino acids. Germline V lookup: CDR1 MDHEN, CDR2 SYDVKM. J lost 1 base, V lost 0 bases, and 3 bases had no gene match. CDR3 sequence reads: CASSLWTGGSNTEAFF. CDR3 DNA sequence: TGTGCCAGCAGTTTATGGACAGGGGGGTCGAACACTGAAGCTTTCTTT.

The chain recombines TRBV4-1 with TRBJ2-4, with 7 nucleotides matching TRBD2. The CDR3 is 17 amino acids. The germline gives CDR1 MGHRA, CDR2 YSYEKL. Trimming at V came to 0 bases and at J to 5 bases, leaving 10 bases not matched to a gene. The CDR3 region has the DNA TGCGCCAGCAGCCAAGATGGACTAGTTCCGGCGCAAAACATTCAGTACTTC. Protein product: CASSQDGLVPAQNIQYF.

This clone was found once. This sequence joins TRBV5-5 and TRBJ1-5; TRBD1 matches at 10 bases. J was trimmed by 8 bases and V by 5 bases; bases with no gene match: 7. CDR3 size: 14 residues. Germline V gene sequence: CDR1 SGHKS, CDR2 YYEKEE (reference sequence). The CDR3 loop reads CASSRRTGGEPQHF. DNA of the CDR3: TGTGCCAGCAGTCGCCGGACAGGGGGGGAGCCCCAGCATTTT.

This chain links TRBV5-5 with TRBJ1-6; TRBD1 might be the D (5 bases). This CDR3 region has 17 residues. Trimming shortened V by 1 base and J by 5 bases, and 16 bases separated the two germline ends. From germline, CDR1 is SGHKS and CDR2 YYEKEE (reference sequence). Here the CDR3 DNA reads TGTGCCAGCAGCTTGCGGTCGCAGGGCGGGGATAATTCACCCCTCCACTTT. Translating gives CASSLRSQGGDNSPLHF. Variable domain in full (rest from reference TRBV5-5 and TRBJ1-6): DAGVTQSPTHLIKTRGQQVTLRCSPISGHKSVSWYQQVLGQGPQFIFQYYEKEERGRGNFPDRFSARQFPNYSSELNVNALLLGDSALYLCASSLRSQGGDNSPLHFGNGTRLTVT.

This chain connects TRBV12-3 or TRBV12-4 to TRBJ2-2, with D hard to call. The length of the CDR3 is 13 residues. V shed 5 bases and J shed 3 bases, with 7 bases lying between them. In nucleotides, the CDR3 is TGTGCCAGCAGTGCCCAGGACACCGGGGAGCTGTTTTTT. It yields the protein CASSAQDTGELFF.

This clone was recorded a few times. This chain uses TRBV7-3 with TRBJ2-3, with 12 bases identical to TRBD2. V gave up 5 bases and J gave up 6 bases; unmatched junction bases: 3. This CDR3 region has 14 residues. The germline gives CDR1 SGHTA, CDR2 FQGTGA. The chain's CDR3 is CASSPLAGGDTQYF. The CDR3 region has the DNA TGTGCCAGCAGCCCGCTAGCGGGGGGGGATACGCAGTATTTT.